This T cell receptor beta chain was sequenced during a study of response to subunit inactivated influenza vaccine. A single record per CDR3 protein comes from TCRdb applying MiXCR to the RT-PCR reads. The sample has hundreds of thousands of distinct CDR3 sequences, under 20% seen once; the top ten hold about 11%. The material was PBMCs from blood, obtained around 5 days after vaccination. The sequence was collected from a man in his fifties who received an inactivated influenza vaccine.

The CDR3 bases are TGTGCCAGCAGTTTTGTGGCGGGGGGTACAACCAAAGAGACCCAGTACTTC. As protein: CASSFVAGGTTKETQYF. The rearrangement uses TRBV12-3 or TRBV12-4 and TRBJ2-5; 8 bases are a match to TRBD2. The CDR3 is made up of 17 amino acids. Losses at the gene ends were 3 bases for V and 3 bases for J; bases not matched to a gene: 12.